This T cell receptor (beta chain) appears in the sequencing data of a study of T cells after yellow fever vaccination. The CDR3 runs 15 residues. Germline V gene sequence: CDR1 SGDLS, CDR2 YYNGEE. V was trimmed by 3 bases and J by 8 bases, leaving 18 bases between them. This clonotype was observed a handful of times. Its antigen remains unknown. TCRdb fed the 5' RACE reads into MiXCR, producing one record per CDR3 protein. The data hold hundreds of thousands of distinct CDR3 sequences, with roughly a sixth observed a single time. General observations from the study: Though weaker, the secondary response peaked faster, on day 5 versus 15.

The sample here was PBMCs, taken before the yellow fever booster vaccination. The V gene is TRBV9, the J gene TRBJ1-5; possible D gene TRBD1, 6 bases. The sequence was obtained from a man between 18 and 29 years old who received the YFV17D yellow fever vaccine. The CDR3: CASSGRMDSNEPQHF. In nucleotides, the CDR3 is TGTGCCAGCAGCGGGAGAATGGACAGTAACGAGCCCCAGCATTTT.